This T cell receptor (beta chain) came from a study of T-cell reconstitution after alpha-beta-depleted transplantation in children. Study conclusions and caveats: Some patients' high day-60 TCRbeta diversity was traced to surviving recipient T cells and thymic progenitors. Where alpha-beta T cells came from about two months after transplant was reportedly several hundred expanded graft clones. Fresh T-cell production supplied most of the T-cell counts and diversity seen one year after transplant.

Note on this clonotype: Its antigen is not known.

The CDR3 consists of 13 residues. Between the trimmed V and J ends, which lost 3 bases and 3 bases, there was a span of 8 bases. In germline, CDR1 is WNHNN, CDR2 SYGVQD (reference sequence). Unique molecular identifiers featured in how the TCRbeta library was prepared. Using its own MiXCR run on the PCR reads, TCRdb lists one record per CDR3 protein. The sample has around 500,000 distinct CDR3 sequences, 20% to 25% seen once. Sequencing used PBMCs, mostly from graft donor cells, obtained 360 days after TCRalphabeta/CD19-depleted stem cell transplant. The sequence derives from a boy younger than two who had a stem cell transplant for acute myeloid leukemia, so the T cells may come from the graft donor. The chain recombines TRBV10-1 with TRBJ1-2; D call uncertain. This chain's CDR3 is CASSDHRDYGYTF. In DNA, the CDR3 is TGCGCCAGCAGTGACCACAGAGACTATGGCTACACCTTC.